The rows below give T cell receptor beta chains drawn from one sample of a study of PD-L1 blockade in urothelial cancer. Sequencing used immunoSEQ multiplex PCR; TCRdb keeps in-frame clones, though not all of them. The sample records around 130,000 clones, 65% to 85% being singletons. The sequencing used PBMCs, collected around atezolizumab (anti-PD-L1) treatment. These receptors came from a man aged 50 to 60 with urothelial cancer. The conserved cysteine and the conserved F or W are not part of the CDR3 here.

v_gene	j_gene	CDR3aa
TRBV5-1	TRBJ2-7	ASGEAGDSYEQY
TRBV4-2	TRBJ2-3	ASSQESRNVAGPTDTQY
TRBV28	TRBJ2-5	ASSLSGTVRGETQY
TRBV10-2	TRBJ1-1	ASSLTGKGAEAF
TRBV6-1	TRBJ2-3	ASSVVAGSTDTQY
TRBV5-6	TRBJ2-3	ASSLRWASGSTDTQY
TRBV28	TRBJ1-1	ASSLTVGGVMVGHTEAF
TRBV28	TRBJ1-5	ASSLSGGLNQPQH
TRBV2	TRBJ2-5	ASGDYAQETQY
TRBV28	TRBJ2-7	ASSLDTGGRSKQQY
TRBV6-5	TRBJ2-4	ASSYARDGVRNIQY
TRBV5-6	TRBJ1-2	ASSLFGTDYGYT
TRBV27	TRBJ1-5	ASSLERNQPQH
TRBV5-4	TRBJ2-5	ASSLKAGRETQY
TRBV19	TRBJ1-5	ASSKTGTGSFQPQH
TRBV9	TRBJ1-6	ASSPGQGGSYNSPLH
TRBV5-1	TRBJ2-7	ASSYGQGQEQY
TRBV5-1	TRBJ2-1	ASSLGGAGGYNEQF
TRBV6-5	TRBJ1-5	ASSGGLDNQPQH
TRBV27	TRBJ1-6	ASSLSRDSPLH
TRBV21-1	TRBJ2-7	ASSLTSGTYEQY
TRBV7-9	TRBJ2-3	ASSPSGPTRGTDTQY
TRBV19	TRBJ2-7	ASSPRTGEITYEQY
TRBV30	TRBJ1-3	AWRRTGDRNTIY
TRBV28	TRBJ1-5	ASSYGNQPQH
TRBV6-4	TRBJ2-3	ASSDSASGSETDTQY
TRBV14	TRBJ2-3	ASSQLAGFPDTQY
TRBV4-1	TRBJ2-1	ASSHDDFDRANEQF
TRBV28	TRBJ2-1	ASRDSSNNEQF
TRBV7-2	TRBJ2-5	ASSLDGTGLKTQY
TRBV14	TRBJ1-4	ASSLRDRGLATNEKLF
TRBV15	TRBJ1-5	ATSRDPGAGQPQH
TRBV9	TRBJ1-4	ARVPDPGEKLF
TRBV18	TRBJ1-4	ASSPGTGSGEKLF
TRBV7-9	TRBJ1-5	ASSPATGRSNQPQH
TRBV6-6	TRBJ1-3	ASSSPPRVDGNTIY
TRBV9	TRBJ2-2	ASSASATGTGGAGELF
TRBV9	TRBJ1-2	ASSVEARAANYGYT
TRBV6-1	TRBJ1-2	ASSNRVDYT
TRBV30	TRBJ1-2	AWSVLAPRGGYGYT
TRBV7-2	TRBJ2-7	ASRIAYEQY
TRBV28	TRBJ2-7	ASTTVTSYEQY
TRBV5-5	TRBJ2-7	ASSFVTGGSYEQY
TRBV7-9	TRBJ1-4	ASSPPDRPTNEKLF
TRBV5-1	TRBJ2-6	ASSYTRGTGLSGANVLT
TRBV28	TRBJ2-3	ASRPGGGRVDTQY
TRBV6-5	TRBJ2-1	ASSLTNNEQF
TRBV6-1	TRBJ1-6	ASSDIENSPLH
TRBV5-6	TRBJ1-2	ASSRDREWGYT